This passage covers 10 T cell receptor beta chains from one sample sequenced in a study of CD8+ T cells in alopecia areata. As the sequencing template, cDNA was produced by extracting RNA and reverse transcribing it. TCRdb's copy holds only in-frame clones and misses some; the assay was immunoSEQ multiplex PCR. The sample is made up of 270,000 or so clones, none counted only once. On the basis of CD4, CD8alpha, NKG2D, NKG2ACE and other markers, pooled cutaneous lymph node cells were sorted. The source material was CD4+ T cells sorted from a lymph node. The receptors derive from a C3H/HeJ mouse with alopecia areata. This line is of MHC haplotype H2-k.

This clone turned up a few times. Any gene name here is a mouse gene name. The read ends 4 residues early relative to the CDR3; the germline J gene fills the gap. V gene TRBV13-1 combines with J gene TRBJ1-2; maybe TRBD1 (6 bases). Trimming removed 2 bases at V and 0 bases at J, with 11 bases between. CDR1 is NSHNY, CDR2 SYGAGN, per germline. This CDR3 is built from 15 residues. The DNA read from the CDR3 is TGTGCCAGCAGTGACGGGGGACAATCAAACTCC. This codes for CASSDGGQSNS. The whole CDR3 protein is CASSDGGQSNSDYTF.

This clone turned up a few times. Mouse names are used for the genes. The read ends 4 residues shy of where the CDR3 ends; the end is completed using the germline J gene. This chain uses TRBV19 with TRBJ2-5, with 9 bases fitting TRBD2. Germline CDR1 FNHDT, CDR2 SITEND (reference sequence). This CDR3 contains 14 residues. V was pared by 2 bases and J by 3 bases, with 1 base of the junction left unmatched. CDR3 protein: CASSIGGAQDTQYF. CDR3 DNA, as far as it was read: TGTGCCAGCAGTATTGGGGGGGCGCAAGAC.

This clone was observed a handful of times. All gene names here are mouse names. The read is 4 residues too short to cover the CDR3 end, so that end is filled in from the germline J gene. The sample holds other DNA sequences that translate to the same CDR3. The chain couples TRBV19 to TRBJ2-5, with a weak D call TRBD1 (6 bases). Per germline, CDR1 FNHDT and CDR2 SITEND (reference sequence). There are 13 residues in the CDR3. CDR3 amino acids: CASSRQGKDTQYF. Incomplete CDR3 DNA: TGTGCCAGCAGTAGGCAGGGGAAAGAC.

Turning to this clone: The genes and germline here are from mouse. The CDR3 extends 4 residues past the end of the read, so its final part is completed from the germline J gene. In the same sample, other DNA sequences code for this CDR3. This chain uses TRBV13-1 with TRBJ2-1, with 7 bases matching TRBD2. V shed 3 bases, J shed 1 base, and the junction held 4 bases outside the gene matches. Germline CDR1 reads NSHNY; CDR2 reads SYGAGN. The length of the CDR3 is 15 residues. The CDR3 loop is CASSGTGANYAEQFF. Partial CDR3 DNA: TGTGCCAGCAGTGGAACTGGGGCGAACTATGCT.

This clone showed up just a few times. This may be a read error: a much more frequent sequence differs by one nucleotide. The genes are named according to mouse. Read sequence stops 4 residues before the CDR3 end, and the germline J gene provides the missing end. Other DNA sequences in the sample encode the same CDR3. The chain carries TRBV19 and TRBJ2-3; 9 bases align to TRBD1. There are 14 residues in the CDR3. Germline CDR1 reads FNHDT; CDR2 reads SITEND (reference sequence). The J segment lost 1 base and the V segment lost 4 bases, leaving 1 base of the junction unmatched. CDR3 sequence reads: CASSDRGGAETLYF. Partial CDR3 DNA: TGTGCCAGCAGTGACAGGGGGGGTGCAGAA. The complete variable domain, with remaining parts taken from reference TRBV19 and TRBJ2-3, reads GGIITQTPKFLIGQEGQKLTLKCQQNFNHDTMYWYRQDSGKGLRLIYYSITENDLQKGDLSEGYDASREKKSSFSLTVTSAQKNEMAVFLCASSDRGGAETLYFGSGTRLTVL.

This clone was seen a few times. Any gene name here is a mouse gene name. The sequence runs out 4 residues before the end of the CDR3; the remainder is reconstructed from the germline J gene. The gene calls are TRBV29 and TRBJ2-5, with TRBD1 matching over 10 bases. The CDR3 contains 14 residues. Germline V gene lookup returns CDR1 MSHET and CDR2 SYDVDS. CDR3 region: CASSRTGGRDTQYF. CDR3 DNA (partial): TGTGCTAGCAGCCGGACAGGGGGAAGGGAC.

In regard to this clone: Any gene name here is a mouse gene name. From the germline J gene comes the end of the CDR3, since the read stops 4 residues before it. The chain is built from TRBV31 and TRBJ1-1; no clear D. This CDR3 spans 11 amino acids. V gave up 2 bases and J gave up 0 bases, with 1 base separating them. The germline gives CDR1 GKSSPN, CDR2 SITVG. The DNA read from the CDR3 is TGTGCCTGGAGTGCAAACACA. This translates into CAWSANT. The full-length CDR3 reads as CAWSANTEVFF.

Of note for this clone: The gene names here belong to mouse. The CDR3 goes on 4 residues after the read ends, and that part is filled in from the germline J gene. Other DNA sequences from this sample encode an identical CDR3 as well. The rearrangement uses TRBV13-1 and TRBJ2-3; possibly TRBD2 for D (5 bases). This CDR3 is 15 amino acids long. Germline V CDR1 and CDR2: NSHNY, SYGAGN. V was shortened by 3 bases and J by 0 bases, with 11 bases between the two germline ends. The CDR3 bases that were read are TGTGCCAGCAGTGGTGTGGGGTCTAGTGCAGAA. It translates to CASSGVGSSAE. The CDR3, in full, reads CASSGVGSSAETLYF.

This clone was seen a handful of times. Gene names and germline refer to mouse. The read is 4 residues too short to cover the CDR3 end, so that end is filled in from the germline J gene. This chain links TRBV17 with TRBJ2-2; the D gene is possibly TRBD1 (6 bases). CDR1 MNHDT and CDR2 YYDKIL come from the germline V gene. The CDR3 contains 16 residues. V lost 0 bases to trimming and J lost 0 bases, with 8 bases between them. The CDR3 here is CASSRDQGSNTGQLYF. The CDR3 bases that were read are TGTGCTAGCAGTAGAGATCAGGGGTCAAACACCGGG.

Worth noting for this clone: Gene names are the mouse ones. The CDR3 is cut off 4 residues early in the read; its end comes from the germline J gene. The chain joins TRBV13-1 to TRBJ2-7; 11 bases are a match to TRBD2. Looked up from germline, CDR1 is NSHNY and CDR2 is SYGAGN. The CDR3 is 15 amino acids. Unmatched junction bases numbered 2, after V lost 1 base and J lost 2 bases. The CDR3 is CASSDLGLGAYEQYF. CDR3 bases read: TGTGCCAGCAGTGATTTGGGACTGGGGGCCTAT.